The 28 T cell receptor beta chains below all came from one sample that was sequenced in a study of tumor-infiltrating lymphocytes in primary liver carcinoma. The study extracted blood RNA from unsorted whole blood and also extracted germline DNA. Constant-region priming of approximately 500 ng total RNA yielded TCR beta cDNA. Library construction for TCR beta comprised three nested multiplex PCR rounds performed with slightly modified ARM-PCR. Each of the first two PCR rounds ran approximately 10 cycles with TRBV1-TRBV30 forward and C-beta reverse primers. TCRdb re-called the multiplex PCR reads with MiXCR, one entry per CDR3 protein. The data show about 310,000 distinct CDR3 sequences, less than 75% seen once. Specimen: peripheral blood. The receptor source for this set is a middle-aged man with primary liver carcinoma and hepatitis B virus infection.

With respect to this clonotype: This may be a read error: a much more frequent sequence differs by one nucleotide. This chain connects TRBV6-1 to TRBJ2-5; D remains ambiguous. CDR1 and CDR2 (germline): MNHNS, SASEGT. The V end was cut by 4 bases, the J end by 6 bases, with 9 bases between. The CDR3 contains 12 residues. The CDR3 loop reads CASSVVLQTQYF. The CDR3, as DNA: TGTGCCAGCAGTGTCGTCTTACAGACCCAGTACTTC.

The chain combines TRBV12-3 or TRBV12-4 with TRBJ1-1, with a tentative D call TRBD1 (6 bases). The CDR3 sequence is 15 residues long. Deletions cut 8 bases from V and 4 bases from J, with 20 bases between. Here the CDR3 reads CASCLLRGMGTEAFF. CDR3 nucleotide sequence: TGTGCCAGCTGTCTACTCAGGGGCATGGGCACTGAAGCTTTCTTT.

The CDR3 here is CVGSLFWPLNEQFF. In DNA, the CDR3 is TGTGTCGGCAGCTTATTTTGGCCACTCAATGAGCAGTTCTTC. The chain links TRBV11-1 to TRBJ2-1; D is uncertain. Germline V gene lookup returns CDR1 SGHAT and CDR2 FQDESV (reference sequence). The CDR3 covers 14 residues.

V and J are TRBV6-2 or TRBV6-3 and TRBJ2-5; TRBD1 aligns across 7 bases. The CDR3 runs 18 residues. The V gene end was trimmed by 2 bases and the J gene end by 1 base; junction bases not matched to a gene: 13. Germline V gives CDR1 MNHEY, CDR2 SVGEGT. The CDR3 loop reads CASSYGRYSGTAQETQYF. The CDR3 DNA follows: TGTGCCAGCAGTTACGGGAGATACTCCGGGACAGCCCAAGAGACCCAGTACTTC.

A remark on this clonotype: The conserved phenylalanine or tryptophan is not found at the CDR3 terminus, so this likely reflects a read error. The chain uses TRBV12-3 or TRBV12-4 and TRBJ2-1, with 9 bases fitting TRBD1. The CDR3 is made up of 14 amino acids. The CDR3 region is CASSTGQGYNGQFL. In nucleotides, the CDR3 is TGTGCCAGCAGCACGGGACAGGGCTACAATGGGCAGTTCCTC.

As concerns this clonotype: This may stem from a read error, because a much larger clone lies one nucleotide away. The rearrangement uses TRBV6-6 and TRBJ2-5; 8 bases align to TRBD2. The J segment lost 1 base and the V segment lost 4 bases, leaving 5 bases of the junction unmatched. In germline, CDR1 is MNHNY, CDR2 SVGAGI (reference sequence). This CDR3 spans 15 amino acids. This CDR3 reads CASSLAGTSQETQYF. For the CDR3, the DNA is TGTGCCAGCAGTTTAGCGGGGACCTCCCAAGAGACCCAGTACTTC.

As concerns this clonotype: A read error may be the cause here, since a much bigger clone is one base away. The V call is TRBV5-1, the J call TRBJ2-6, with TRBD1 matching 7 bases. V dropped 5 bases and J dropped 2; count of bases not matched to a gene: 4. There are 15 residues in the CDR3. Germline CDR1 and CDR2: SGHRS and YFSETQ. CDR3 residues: CASSQGTAGANVLTF. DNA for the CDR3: TGCGCCAGCAGTCAAGGGACAGCTGGGGCCAACGTCCTGACTTTC.

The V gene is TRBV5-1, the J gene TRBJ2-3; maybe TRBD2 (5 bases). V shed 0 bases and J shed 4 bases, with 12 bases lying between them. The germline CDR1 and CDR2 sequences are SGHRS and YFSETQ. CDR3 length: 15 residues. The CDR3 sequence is CASSLALASSDTQYF. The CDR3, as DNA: TGCGCCAGCAGCTTGGCCCTAGCATCTTCAGATACGCAGTATTTT.

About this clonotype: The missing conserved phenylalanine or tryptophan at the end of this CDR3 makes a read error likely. The CDR3 spells CASSALTYEQYL. CDR3 DNA sequence: TGTGCCAGCAGCGCCTTAACCTACGAGCAGTACCTC. The rearrangement uses TRBV5-6 and TRBJ2-7; D gene uncertain. V was clipped by 4 bases and J by 2 bases, with 7 bases between them. Per germline, CDR1 SGHDT and CDR2 YYEEEE. This CDR3 comprises 12 residues.

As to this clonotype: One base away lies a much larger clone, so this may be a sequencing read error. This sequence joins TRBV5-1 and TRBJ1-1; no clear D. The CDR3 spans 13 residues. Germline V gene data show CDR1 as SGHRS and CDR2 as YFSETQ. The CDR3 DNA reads TGCGCCACCAGCTTGGTAATAAACACTGAAGCTTTCTTT. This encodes CATSLVINTEAFF.

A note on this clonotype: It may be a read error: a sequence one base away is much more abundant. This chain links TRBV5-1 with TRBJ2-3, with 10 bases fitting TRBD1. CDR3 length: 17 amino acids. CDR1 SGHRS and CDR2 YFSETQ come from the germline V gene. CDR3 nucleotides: TGCGCCAGCAGCGCGGGACAGGGGAGCTCTAGCATAGATACGCAGTATTTT. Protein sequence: CASSAGQGSSSIDTQYF.

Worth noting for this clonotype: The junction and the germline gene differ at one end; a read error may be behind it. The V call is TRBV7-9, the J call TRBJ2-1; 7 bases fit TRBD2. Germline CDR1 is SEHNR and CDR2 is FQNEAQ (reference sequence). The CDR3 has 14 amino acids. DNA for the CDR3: TGTGCCGGCAGCTTTTCTAGCGGCAGCGATGAGCAGTTCTTC. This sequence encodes CAGSFSSGSDEQFF.

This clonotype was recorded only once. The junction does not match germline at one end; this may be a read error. This chain's CDR3 is CASRHKVGDSCNEQLF. In DNA form, the CDR3 reads TGTGCCAGCAGACACAAAGTGGGAGACTCCTGCAATGAGCAGCTCTTC. The chain combines TRBV6-5 with TRBJ2-1; possible D gene TRBD2, 5 bases. Per germline, CDR1 MNHEY and CDR2 SVGAGI. The length of the CDR3 is 16 residues.

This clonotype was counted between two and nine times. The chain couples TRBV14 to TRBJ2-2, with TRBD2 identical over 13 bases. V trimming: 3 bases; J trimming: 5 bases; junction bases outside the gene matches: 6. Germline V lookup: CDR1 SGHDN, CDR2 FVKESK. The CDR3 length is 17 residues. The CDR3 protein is CASSHRTSGRFTGELFF. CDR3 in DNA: TGTGCCAGCAGCCATCGGACTAGCGGGAGATTTACCGGGGAGCTGTTTTTT.

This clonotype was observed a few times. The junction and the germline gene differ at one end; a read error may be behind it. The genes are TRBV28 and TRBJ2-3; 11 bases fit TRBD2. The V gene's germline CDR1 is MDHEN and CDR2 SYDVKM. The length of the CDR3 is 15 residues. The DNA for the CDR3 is TGTGCCAGCAATTTAGCGGGAGGGGGCACAGATACGCAGTATTTT. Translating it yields CASNLAGGGTDTQYF.

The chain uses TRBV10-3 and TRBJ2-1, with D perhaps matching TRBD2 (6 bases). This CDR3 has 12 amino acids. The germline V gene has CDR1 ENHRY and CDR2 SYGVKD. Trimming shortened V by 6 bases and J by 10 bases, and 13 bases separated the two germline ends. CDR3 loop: CAIRQTSFEQFF. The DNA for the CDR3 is TGTGCCATCAGGCAGACTAGTTTCGAGCAGTTCTTC.

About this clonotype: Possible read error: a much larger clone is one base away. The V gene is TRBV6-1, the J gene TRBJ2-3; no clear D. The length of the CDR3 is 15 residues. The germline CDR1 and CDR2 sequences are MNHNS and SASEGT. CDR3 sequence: CASGEYMEPTDTQYF. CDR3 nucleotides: TGTGCCAGCGGTGAATACATGGAACCCACAGATACGCAGTATTTT.

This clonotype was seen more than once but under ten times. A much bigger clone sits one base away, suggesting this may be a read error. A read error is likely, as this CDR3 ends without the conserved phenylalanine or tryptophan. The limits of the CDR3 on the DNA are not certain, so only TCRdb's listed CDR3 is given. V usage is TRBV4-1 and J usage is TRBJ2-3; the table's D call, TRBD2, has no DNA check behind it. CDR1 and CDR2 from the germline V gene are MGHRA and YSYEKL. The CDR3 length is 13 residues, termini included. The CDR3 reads CASSQHSGSGRAD.

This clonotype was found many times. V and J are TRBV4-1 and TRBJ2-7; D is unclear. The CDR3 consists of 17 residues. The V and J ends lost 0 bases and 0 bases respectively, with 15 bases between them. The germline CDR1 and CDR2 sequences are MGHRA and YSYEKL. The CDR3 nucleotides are TGCGCCAGCAGCCAAGATCAAAGGGCCCACTACTCCTACGAGCAGTACTTC. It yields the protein CASSQDQRAHYSYEQYF.

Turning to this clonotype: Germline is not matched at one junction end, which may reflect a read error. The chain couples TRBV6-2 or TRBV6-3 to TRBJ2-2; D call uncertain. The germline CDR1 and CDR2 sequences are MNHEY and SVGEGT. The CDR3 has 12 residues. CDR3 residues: CTSRPTTGELFF. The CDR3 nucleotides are TGTACCAGCAGACCAACTACCGGGGAGCTGTTTTTT.

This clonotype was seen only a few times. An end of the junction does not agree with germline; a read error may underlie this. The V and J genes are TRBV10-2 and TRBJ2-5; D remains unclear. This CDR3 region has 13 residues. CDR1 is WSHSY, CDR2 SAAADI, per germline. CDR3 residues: CASSESVRSTRYF. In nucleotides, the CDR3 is TGCGCCAGCAGTGAGAGTGTAAGGTCGACCCGGTACTTC.

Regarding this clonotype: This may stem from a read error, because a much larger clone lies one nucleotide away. CDR3 loop: CASSSDINGQFF. The DNA for the CDR3 is TGTGCCAGCAGTTCGGACATTAATGGGCAGTTCTTC. The chain uses TRBV12-3 or TRBV12-4 and TRBJ2-1, with D tentatively TRBD1 (5 bases). The CDR3 contains 12 residues.

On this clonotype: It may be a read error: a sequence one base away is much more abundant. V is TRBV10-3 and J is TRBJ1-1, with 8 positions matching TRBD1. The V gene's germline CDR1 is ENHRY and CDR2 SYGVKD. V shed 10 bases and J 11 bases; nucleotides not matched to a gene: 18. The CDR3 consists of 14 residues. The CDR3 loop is CATSPGQVGFTAFF. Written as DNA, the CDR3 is TGTGCCACCAGCCCGGGACAGGTGGGCTTTACGGCTTTCTTT.

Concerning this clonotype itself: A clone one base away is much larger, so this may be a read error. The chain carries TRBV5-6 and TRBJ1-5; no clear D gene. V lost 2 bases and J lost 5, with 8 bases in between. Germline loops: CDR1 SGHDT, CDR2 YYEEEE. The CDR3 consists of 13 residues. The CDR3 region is CASSFAPDQPQHF. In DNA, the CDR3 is TGTGCCAGCAGCTTTGCGCCGGATCAGCCCCAGCATTTT.

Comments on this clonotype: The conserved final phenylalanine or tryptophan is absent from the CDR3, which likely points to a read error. CDR3: CASRPSGQETQYS. In DNA form, the CDR3 reads TGTGCCAGCAGACCTAGCGGCCAAGAGACCCAGTACTCC. The V and J genes are TRBV12-3 or TRBV12-4 and TRBJ2-5; 7 bases agree with TRBD2. The CDR3 runs to 13 residues. J gave up 1 base and V 6 bases, and 2 bases lay outside the gene matches.

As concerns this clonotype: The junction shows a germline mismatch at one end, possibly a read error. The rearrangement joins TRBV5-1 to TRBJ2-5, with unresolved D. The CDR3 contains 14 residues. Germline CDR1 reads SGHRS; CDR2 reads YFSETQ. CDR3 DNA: TGCGCCAGCAGCTTAGGGATACTTCAAGAGACCCAGCACTTC. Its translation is CASSLGILQETQHF. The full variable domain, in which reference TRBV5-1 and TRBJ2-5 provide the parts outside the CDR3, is KAGVTQTPRYLIKTRGQQVTLSCSPISGHRSVSWYQQTPGQGLQFLFEYFSETQRNKGNFPGRFSGRQFSNSRSEMNVSTLELGDSALYLCASSLGILQETQHFGPGTRLLVL.

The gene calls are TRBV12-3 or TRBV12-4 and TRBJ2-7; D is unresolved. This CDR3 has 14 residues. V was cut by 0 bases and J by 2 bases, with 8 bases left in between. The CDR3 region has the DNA TGTGCCAGCAGTTTAGCGCCAGTAACCTACGAGCAGTACTTC. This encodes CASSLAPVTYEQYF.

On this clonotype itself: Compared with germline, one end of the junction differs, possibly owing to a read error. The CDR3 reads CSVIGGMGRDEQIF. Here the CDR3 DNA reads TGCAGCGTTATTGGCGGGATGGGTAGGGATGAGCAGATCTTC. J is TRBJ2-1 and V is TRBV29-1; TRBD2 might be the D (6 bases). The CDR3 runs 14 residues. In germline, CDR1 is SQVTM, CDR2 ANQGSEA.